This T cell receptor beta chain emerged from a study of STAT3 mutations in large granular lymphocyte leukemia. Produced via immunoSEQ multiplex PCR; TCRdb's table is partial and in-frame only. The table includes approximately 45,000 clones, roughly 81% detected once. Of note for this clone: Its antigen is not known.

Study-wide results and limits: In several patients, dominant TCR clone burden exceeded STAT3 mutant burden. Every T-LGLL patient had at least one immunodominant TCRbeta clonotype. A small but highly pathogenic clone may have been missed. After therapy, 6 of 18 patients switched clonotypes, all new clones STAT3 wild type. No sample exists from the first appearance of each clone.

Per the germline V gene, CDR1 is LNHNV and CDR2 is YYDKDF (reference sequence). Trimming left V 1 base short and J 7 bases short, with 14 bases between. This CDR3 comprises 15 residues. This clonotype was obtained from a human donor with T large granular lymphocyte leukemia. Some clones in this sample may be carry-over from other donors' samples. V gene TRBV15 combines with J gene TRBJ2-1, with D hard to call. The sample consisted of PBMCs. CDR3 residues: CATSRGPAAANEQFF. In nucleotides, the CDR3 is TGTGCCACCAGCAGAGGGCCTGCAGCTGCGAATGAGCAGTTCTTC.